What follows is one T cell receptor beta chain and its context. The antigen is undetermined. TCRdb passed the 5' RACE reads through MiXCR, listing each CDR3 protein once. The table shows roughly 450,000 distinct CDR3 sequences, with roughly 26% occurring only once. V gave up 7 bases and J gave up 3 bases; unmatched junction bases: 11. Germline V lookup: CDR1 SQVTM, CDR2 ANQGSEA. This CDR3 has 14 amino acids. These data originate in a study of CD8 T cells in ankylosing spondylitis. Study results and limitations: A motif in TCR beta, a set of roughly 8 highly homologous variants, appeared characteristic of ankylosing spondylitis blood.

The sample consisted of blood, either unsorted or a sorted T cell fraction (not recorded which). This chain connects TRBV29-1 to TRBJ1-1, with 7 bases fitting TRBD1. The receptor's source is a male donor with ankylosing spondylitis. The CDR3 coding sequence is TGCAGCGGGACTCTAGGGGGCAGTGACACTGAAGCTTTCTTT. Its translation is CSGTLGGSDTEAFF.